The clone carrying this TCR beta chain was detected many times. Its antigen remains unknown. Trimming removed 7 bases from V and 4 bases from J; junction bases left unmatched: 9. The CDR3 is 15 amino acids. Germline CDR1 MNHEY, CDR2 SMNVEV (reference sequence). These data belong to a study of regulatory T cells in long-lasting Graves disease. Whole-study findings and limits: Fewer public clonotypes were shared by new patients (around 1,000) than by persistent patients (around 2,900). Persistent disease was associated with favored TRBV28 usage and with favored use of TRBJ1-2 and TRBJ2-5.

The sample's time point: newly diagnosed GD, antithyroid drugs for less than 3 months. The TCR library used RNA extracted from PBMCs. Sequencing libraries for TCR beta were prepared with iRepertoire HTBI primers and Arm-PCR of CDR3 regions. TCRdb used MiXCR to reprocess the multiplex PCR reads, holding one entry per CDR3 protein. This sample yields fewer than 500,000 distinct CDR3 sequences, of which around 15% are seen a single time; 9% to 15% belongs to the top ten. The sample also formed part of further work on T cells in Graves' hyperthyroidism and ophthalmopathy. That investigation notes: The study based diagnoses on clinical symptoms, serum thyroxine and TRAb, thyroid ultrasound and orbital computed tomography.

This chain links TRBV27 with TRBJ2-3; the match to TRBD2 covers 9 bases. The source material was peripheral blood mononuclear cells (PBMCs), sampled at new diagnosis, from a patient treated with antithyroid drugs. This TCR was sampled from a man aged 35 to 55 with Graves disease. The CDR3 loop reads CASTRAGGIADTQYF. In DNA form, the CDR3 reads TGTGCCAGCACAAGAGCGGGAGGTATTGCAGATACGCAGTATTTT.